These T cell receptor beta chains were read from a single sample in a study of T-cell reconstitution after alpha-beta-depleted transplantation in children. TCRdb independently ran MiXCR on the PCR reads; one entry per CDR3 protein. The sample carries around 100,000 distinct CDR3 sequences, approximately 10% recorded once. The source was PBMCs, collected before TCRalphabeta/CD19-depleted stem cell transplant. These receptors came from a boy younger than 10 with acute lymphoblastic leukemia, due to receive a stem cell transplant. The CDR3 runs from the conserved cysteine through the conserved F or W. D genes are given only for firm matches. The size of a clone is reported for some rows only, either as once, few or many, or as a class for expanded clones.

clone_size,v_call,d_call,j_call,cdr3_aa,cdr3_nt
few,TRBV5-1,-,TRBJ2-5,CASSRRTVGVETQYF,TGCGCCAGCAGCCGGCGGACGGTGGGTGTAGAGACCCAGTACTTC
-,TRBV5-1,-,TRBJ2-1,CASSLGFGVQNEQFF,TGCGCCAGCAGCTTGGGATTCGGGGTTCAAAATGAGCAGTTCTTC
-,TRBV30,-,TRBJ2-7,CAWSRFYEQYF,TGTGCCTGGAGTCGGTTCTACGAGCAGTACTTC
few,TRBV7-8,-,TRBJ1-2,CASSLALMFQNYGYTF,TGTGCCAGCAGCTTAGCGCTAATGTTTCAAAACTATGGCTACACCTTC
many,TRBV20-1,-,TRBJ2-1,CSASDNEQFF,TGCAGTGCCTCAGACAATGAGCAGTTCTTC
few,TRBV7-9,TRBD2,TRBJ2-4,CASSLLAEVAKNIQYF,TGTGCCAGCAGCTTACTAGCGGAGGTAGCCAAAAACATTCAGTACTTC
-,TRBV4-2,TRBD1,TRBJ2-1,CASSQDLWDRGNEQFF,TGTGCCAGCAGCCAAGATCTCTGGGACAGGGGGAATGAGCAGTTCTTC
-,TRBV5-1,TRBD2,TRBJ2-3,CASSLGVAGGTDTQYF,TGCGCCAGCAGCTTGGGAGTAGCGGGGGGCACAGATACGCAGTATTTT
many,TRBV5-1,-,TRBJ2-5,CASSDGNGVALGETQYF,TGCGCCAGCAGCGACGGGAATGGGGTAGCCCTTGGCGAGACCCAGTACTTC
many,TRBV5-6,-,TRBJ1-4,CASSLKGGIGTNEKLFF,TGTGCCAGCAGCTTGAAAGGGGGTATTGGGACTAATGAAAAACTGTTTTTT
-,TRBV5-6,-,TRBJ2-2,CASSPTSLSTGELFF,TGTGCCAGCAGTCCCACCTCACTCAGCACCGGGGAGCTGTTTTTT
many,TRBV20-1,TRBD2,TRBJ2-7,CSASSVSLAGGRYEQYF,TGCAGTGCTAGCTCCGTCTCCTTAGCGGGAGGTCGCTACGAGCAGTACTTC
-,TRBV10-1,TRBD2,TRBJ2-7,CASSDQTSARAYEQYF,TGCGCCAGCAGTGACCAGACTAGCGCCAGAGCCTACGAGCAGTACTTC
few,TRBV20-1,TRBD2,TRBJ2-1,CSAIAGHSYNEQFF,TGCAGTGCAATAGCGGGCCATTCCTACAATGAGCAGTTCTTC
few,TRBV5-1,-,TRBJ2-6,CASSSGVLSGANVLTF,TGCGCCAGCAGTTCAGGGGTTCTGTCTGGGGCCAACGTCCTGACTTTC
few,TRBV21-1,-,TRBJ1-2,CASSKEKGTNYGYTF,TGTGCCAGCAGCAAAGAGAAGGGTACTAACTATGGCTACACCTTC
few,TRBV5-5,-,TRBJ2-1,CASSLEWGSDEQFF,TGTGCCAGCAGCTTGGAATGGGGCTCCGATGAGCAGTTCTTC
few,TRBV10-1,-,TRBJ2-2,CASSEIGAPNTGELFF,TGCGCCAGCAGTGAGATTGGAGCGCCGAACACCGGGGAGCTGTTTTTT
-,TRBV24-1,-,TRBJ2-2,CATRAGTGELFF,TGTGCCACCAGGGCGGGAACCGGGGAGCTGTTTTTT
-,TRBV5-4,TRBD2,TRBJ2-1,CASSLPSGSPPKNEQFF,TGTGCCAGCAGCTTGCCTAGCGGGAGCCCCCCTAAAAATGAGCAGTTCTTC
-,TRBV20-1,TRBD1,TRBJ2-7,CSAGGRGYEQYF,TGCAGTGCAGGGGGCAGGGGCTACGAGCAGTACTTC
-,TRBV5-6,TRBD1,TRBJ2-1,CASSLGTGEGNEQFF,TGTGCCAGCAGCTTGGGGACAGGGGAGGGCAATGAGCAGTTCTTC